This T cell receptor (beta chain) stems from a study of blood T cell repertoires in COVID-19. Overall study: PBMCs, B-cell-depleted T cells, or T cells provided the cDNA or gDNA that made up the material.

The method was immunoSEQ multiplex PCR; TCRdb's version includes in-frame clones alone and lacks a portion of them. The sample has 180,000 or so clones, about 87% seen once. What was sequenced was peripheral blood. This receptor was taken from a man in his forties with active or convalescent COVID-19.

This CDR3 reads CASSLDRALEKLFF. CDR3 DNA: TGTGCCAGCAGCTTAGACAGGGCCTTGGAAAAACTGTTTTTT. The chain uses TRBV7-2 and TRBJ1-4, with a possible D match to TRBD1 (6 bases). Trimming pared 1 base from V and 8 bases from J, leaving 11 bases between. The CDR3 sequence is 14 residues long. CDR1 is SGHTA and CDR2 is FQGNSA in the germline V gene.